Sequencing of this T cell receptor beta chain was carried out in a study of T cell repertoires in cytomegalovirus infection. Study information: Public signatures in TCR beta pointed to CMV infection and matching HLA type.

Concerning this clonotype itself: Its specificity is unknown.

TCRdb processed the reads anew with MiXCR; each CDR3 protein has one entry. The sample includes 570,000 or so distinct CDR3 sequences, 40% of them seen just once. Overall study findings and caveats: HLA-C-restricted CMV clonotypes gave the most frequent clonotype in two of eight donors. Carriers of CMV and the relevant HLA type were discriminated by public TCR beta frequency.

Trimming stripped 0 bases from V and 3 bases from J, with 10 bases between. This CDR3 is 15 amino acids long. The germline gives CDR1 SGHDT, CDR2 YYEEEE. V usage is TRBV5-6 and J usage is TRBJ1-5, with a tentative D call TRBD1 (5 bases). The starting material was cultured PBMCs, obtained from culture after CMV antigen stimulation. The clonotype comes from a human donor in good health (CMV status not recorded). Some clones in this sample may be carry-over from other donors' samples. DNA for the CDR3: TGTGCCAGCAGCTTGGCAGGGCTCCCCAATCAGCCCCAGCATTTT. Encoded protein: CASSLAGLPNQPQHF.